The present TCR beta chain was sequenced within a study of shared clonotypes between healthy human individuals. The V gene's germline CDR1 is LNHDA and CDR2 SQIVND (reference sequence). The V end was cut by 6 bases, the J end by 1 base, with 12 bases between. This CDR3 has 14 residues. Method: immunoSEQ multiplex PCR; TCRdb's copy keeps in-frame clones and lacks some. The sample carries about 480,000 clones, about four fifths recorded once. The sequenced sample was PBMCs. V is TRBV19 and J is TRBJ1-1, with D possibly being TRBD1 (6 bases). The source is a woman in her thirties or forties in good health. Some clones in this sample may be carry-over from other donors' samples. CDR3 loop: CASRLQGSNTEAFF. The CDR3 DNA is TGTGCCAGTAGGTTGCAGGGGTCGAACACTGAAGCTTTCTTT.